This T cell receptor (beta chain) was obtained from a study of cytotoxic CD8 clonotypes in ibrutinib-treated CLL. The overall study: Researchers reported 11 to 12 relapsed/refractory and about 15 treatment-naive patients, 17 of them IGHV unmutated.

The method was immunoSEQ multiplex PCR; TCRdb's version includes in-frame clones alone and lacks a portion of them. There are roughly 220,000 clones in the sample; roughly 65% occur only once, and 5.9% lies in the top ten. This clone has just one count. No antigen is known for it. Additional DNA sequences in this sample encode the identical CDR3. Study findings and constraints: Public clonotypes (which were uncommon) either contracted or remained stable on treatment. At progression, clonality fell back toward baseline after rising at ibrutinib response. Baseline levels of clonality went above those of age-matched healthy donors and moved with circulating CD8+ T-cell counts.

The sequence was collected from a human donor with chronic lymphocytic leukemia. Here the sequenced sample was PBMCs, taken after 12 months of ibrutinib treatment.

For the CDR3, the DNA is TGTGCCAGCAGTCGGGACAGGGGGGGCACCGGGGAGCTGTTTTTT. Its protein product is CASSRDRGGTGELFF. The rearrangement links TRBV6-5 to TRBJ2-2, with TRBD1 identical over 11 bases. There are 15 residues in the CDR3. CDR1 and CDR2 from the germline V gene are MNHEY and SVGAGI. Trimming took 5 bases from V and 4 from J; bases not matched to a gene: 3.